The 17 T cell receptor beta chains below come from one sample, sequenced in a study of early T cells in non-severe SARS-CoV-2 infection. Each CDR3 protein gets one entry after TCRdb re-called the 5' RACE reads with MiXCR. The table has 70,000 to 90,000 distinct CDR3 sequences, roughly a sixth seen once. Sequenced material: whole blood. All receptors come from an adult who was a healthcare worker with PCR-confirmed SARS-CoV-2 infection or an uninfected control (not recorded which).

This clonotype was counted ten times or more. The rearrangement uses TRBV4-2 and TRBJ2-7, with 13 bases identical to TRBD2. The germline CDR1 and CDR2 sequences are LGHNA and YNFKEQ. The CDR3 sequence is 16 residues long. Unmatched junction bases numbered 2, after V lost 1 base and J lost 2 bases. The CDR3 DNA follows: TGTGCCAGCAGCCAAGCGGGGACTAGCGGGGCCTACGAGCAGTACTTC. As protein: CASSQAGTSGAYEQYF.

There are a few counts of this clonotype. The chain is built from TRBV28 and TRBJ1-6, with D possibly being TRBD1 (6 bases). The V gene's germline CDR1 is MDHEN and CDR2 SYDVKM. CDR3 length: 17 residues. V was clipped by 1 base and J by 0 bases, with 10 bases between them. The CDR3 bases are TGTGCCAGCAGTTTATACAGGGTGAGCTCCTATAATTCACCCCTCCACTTT. Protein product: CASSLYRVSSYNSPLHF.

This clonotype has more than one count but fewer than ten. The chain couples TRBV29-1 to TRBJ1-2; D gene ambiguous. V gave up 3 bases and J gave up 2 bases, with 10 bases separating them. The V gene's germline CDR1 is SQVTM and CDR2 ANQGSEA. The CDR3 totals 13 residues. DNA of the CDR3: TGCAGCGTTGATACGGACGGCAACTATGGCTACACCTTC. This gives the protein CSVDTDGNYGYTF.

This clonotype occurred a few times. The chain recombines TRBV7-6 with TRBJ1-3, with 7 bases that match TRBD1. This CDR3 contains 16 residues. Trimming cost V 3 bases and J 2 bases; bases outside gene matches: 7. Germline loops: CDR1 SGHVS, CDR2 FNYEAQ. CDR3 protein: CASSLARGTPGNTIYF. The CDR3, as DNA: TGTGCCAGCAGCTTGGCCAGGGGGACTCCTGGAAACACCATATATTTT.

The chain carries TRBV6-5 and TRBJ2-3, with D perhaps being TRBD1 or TRBD2 (6 bases each). Trimming took 5 bases from V and 8 from J, leaving 20 bases between them. CDR3 length: 15 residues. Germline-derived CDR1 and CDR2 are MNHEY and SVGAGI. In DNA form, the CDR3 reads TGTGCCAGCAGTCCACTGGACTCCGGAGGGGGTACGCAGTATTTT. Its translation: CASSPLDSGGGTQYF.

This rearrangement joins TRBV20-1 to TRBJ2-1, with no clear D. Germline V CDR1 and CDR2: DFQATT, SNEGSKA (reference sequence). Between the trimmed V and J ends, which lost 4 bases and 0 bases, there was a span of 10 bases. The CDR3 is made up of 14 amino acids. The CDR3 region has the DNA TGCAGTGCTACTACAAGAAGCTCCTACAATGAGCAGTTCTTC. It specifies CSATTRSSYNEQFF.

This clonotype has just a few counts. The V and J genes are TRBV5-1 and TRBJ1-1; 8 positions agree with TRBD1. The V segment lost 2 bases and the J segment 1 base; nucleotides outside the gene matches: 4. In germline, CDR1 is SGHRS, CDR2 YFSETQ. The CDR3 length is 15 residues. The DNA of the CDR3 is TGCGCCAGCAGCTTACGGACAGGGAAGAACACTGAAGCTTTCTTT. Translated, it gives CASSLRTGKNTEAFF.

This clonotype was counted ten times or more. The chain recombines TRBV5-4 with TRBJ1-1; maybe TRBD1 (5 bases). This CDR3 has 13 amino acids. Germline CDR1 reads SGHNT; CDR2 reads YYREEE (reference sequence). Trimming took 4 bases from V and 5 from J, leaving 12 bases between them. Here the CDR3 DNA reads TGTGCCAGCAGCCCCGGGACGTGGACTGAAGCTTTCTTT. Amino acids: CASSPGTWTEAFF.

At least ten counts were recorded for this clonotype. The rearrangement links TRBV11-2 to TRBJ2-3; TRBD2 matches 7 bases. The CDR3 is 15 amino acids. Germline V gene sequence: CDR1 SGHAT, CDR2 FQNNGV. V was clipped by 6 bases and J by 4 bases; unmatched bases: 10. CDR3 sequence (DNA): TGTGCCAGCAGGAGACTAGCCCAACGGGCAGATACGCAGTATTTT. As protein: CASRRLAQRADTQYF.

Many counts were recorded for this clonotype. The chain carries TRBV20-1 and TRBJ2-3; TRBD1 matches at 7 bases. The J segment lost 8 bases and the V segment lost 0 bases, leaving 5 bases of the junction unmatched. CDR3 length equals 13 residues. Per germline, CDR1 DFQATT and CDR2 SNEGSKA (reference sequence). Written as DNA, the CDR3 is TGCAGTGCTAGAGAACAGGGGCGGGCTACGCAGTATTTT. It yields the protein CSAREQGRATQYF.

The chain joins TRBV7-9 to TRBJ2-2; D is uncertain. The CDR3 covers 11 residues. CDR1 is SEHNR, CDR2 FQNEAQ, per germline (reference sequence). Deletions cut 5 bases from V and 6 bases from J, with 4 bases between. The CDR3 region has the DNA TGTGCCAGCAGCACACCCGGGGAGCTGTTTTTT. This codes for CASSTPGELFF.

This clonotype was picked up a small number of times. An end of the junction does not agree with germline; a read error may underlie this. The chain joins TRBV18 to TRBJ1-1; tentatively, D is TRBD1 (6 bases). The germline V gene has CDR1 KGHSH and CDR2 LQKENI. CDR3 length: 14 amino acids. The chain's CDR3 is CASSPPRWDTEVFF. DNA for the CDR3: TGTGCCAGCTCCCCTCCTCGATGGGACACTGAAGTTTTCTTT.

This clonotype was observed a few times. The chain uses TRBV6-6 and TRBJ2-7; 9 nucleotides match TRBD2. The CDR3 is 15 residues long. The germline V gene has CDR1 MNHNY and CDR2 SVGAGI (reference sequence). V shed 4 bases, J shed 0 bases, and the junction held 4 bases outside the gene matches. CDR3 amino acids: CASSSDSGSSYEQYF. The CDR3 bases are TGTGCCAGCAGTTCCGATAGCGGGAGCTCCTACGAGCAGTACTTC.

This clonotype was counted ten times or more. This chain links TRBV11-2 with TRBJ1-1; no definite D call. Trimming took off 6 bases at V and 5 bases at J, with 16 bases between the two ends. The CDR3 length is 14 residues. Germline V gives CDR1 SGHAT, CDR2 FQNNGV. The DNA of the CDR3 is TGTGCCAGCAGAGGCGGATGGGGAAAGACTGAAGCTTTCTTT. The encoded protein is CASRGGWGKTEAFF.

This clonotype was seen repeatedly, ten times or more. This chain uses TRBV28 with TRBJ1-4; tentatively, D is TRBD1 (6 bases). V was trimmed by 5 bases and J by 4 bases, leaving 17 bases between them. The CDR3 sequence is 16 residues long. From germline, CDR1 is MDHEN and CDR2 SYDVKM. CDR3 amino acids: CASSLGTGPLNEKLFF. Here the CDR3 DNA reads TGTGCCAGCAGTCTCGGAACAGGGCCCCTTAATGAAAAACTGTTTTTT.

The chain has TRBV7-9 and TRBJ2-7; 7 bases align to TRBD1. With V trimmed by 7 bases and J by 1 base, 16 bases remained unmatched. The CDR3 is 17 amino acids. Germline CDR1 is SEHNR and CDR2 is FQNEAQ (reference sequence). In DNA form, the CDR3 reads TGTGCCAGCACCCCGCCTCAAGGGACAGCTCGATCCTACGAGCAGTACTTC. Encoded protein: CASTPPQGTARSYEQYF.

This clonotype turned up a few times. The genes are TRBV9 and TRBJ2-7; 10 nucleotides align to TRBD2. With 4 bases clipped from V and 0 bases from J, the junction kept 7 bases outside the gene matches. The CDR3 length is 16 residues. Per germline, CDR1 SGDLS and CDR2 YYNGEE. The CDR3 loop is CASSPLAGDRSYEQYF. Written as DNA, the CDR3 is TGTGCCAGCAGCCCCCTAGCGGGAGATCGCTCCTACGAGCAGTACTTC.